Each of the 18 T cell receptor beta chains below was sequenced from the same sample in a study of CD8+CD57+ T cells in acquired aplastic anemia. Profiling that covered TCR beta VDJ and CDR3 relied on genomic DNA as its template. Using its own MiXCR run on the reads, TCRdb lists one record per CDR3 protein. The sample lists 450,000 to 550,000 distinct CDR3 sequences; around 30% were seen once. The patients chosen for sequencing had shown expansion of CD8+CD57+ cells (detected by flow cytometry). Sequencing was carried out using sorted CD4+, CD8+, or CD8+CD57+ T cells (not recorded which) from PBMCs. The receptors shown here come from a human donor with aplastic anemia.

The sample holds one count of this clonotype. This could be a read error, since a much larger clone is one nucleotide away. The chain has TRBV20-1 and TRBJ2-7; a weak D match, TRBD2 (5 bases). The CDR3 sequence is 13 residues long. The germline V and J ends were trimmed by 5 bases and 4 bases, with 15 bases remaining between them. The V gene's germline CDR1 is DFQATT and CDR2 SNEGSKA (reference sequence). Here the CDR3 reads CSAGGSHMYEQYF. The CDR3 nucleotides read TGCAGTGCTGGAGGCAGCCACATGTACGAGCAGTACTTC.

This chain joins TRBV6-5 and TRBJ1-6; 7 bases are shared with TRBD1. The junction had 9 bases not matched to a gene; V was cut back by 0 bases and J by 10 bases. The CDR3 sequence is 16 residues long. The germline V gene has CDR1 MNHEY and CDR2 SVGAGI. In DNA, the CDR3 is TGTGCCAGCAGTTACTCATTAGGGGGCGCGAGGTCACCCCTCCACTTT. This translates into CASSYSLGGARSPLHF.

There are a few counts of this clonotype. V and J are TRBV10-3 and TRBJ2-7; the match to TRBD1 covers 7 bases. The CDR3 extends over 13 amino acids. Per germline, CDR1 ENHRY and CDR2 SYGVKD. The ends lost 10 bases at V and 3 bases at J; junction bases unmatched: 9. The CDR3 DNA follows: TGTGCCAGCAGGGACAGCTCTGGCTACGAGCAGTACTTC. It codes for CASRDSSGYEQYF.

This clonotype was recorded at least ten times. This chain connects TRBV5-1 to TRBJ1-5; tentative D call: TRBD1 (6 bases). Trimming took off 1 base at V and 4 bases at J, with 12 bases between the two ends. There are 15 residues in the CDR3. Germline V gene lookup returns CDR1 SGHRS and CDR2 YFSETQ. The CDR3 reads CASSLSPGDNQPQHF. The CDR3 DNA follows: TGCGCCAGCAGCTTGAGTCCAGGGGATAATCAGCCCCAGCATTTT.

This clonotype was recorded at least ten times. The J gene is TRBJ1-3, the V gene TRBV2, with D possibly TRBD1 on 6 matching bases. V was shortened by 2 bases and J by 1 base, with 15 bases between the two germline ends. The CDR3 contains 17 residues. Germline V CDR1 and CDR2: SNHLY, FYNNEI. The chain's CDR3 is CASSESLGRGSGNTIYF. The CDR3 coding sequence is TGTGCCAGCAGTGAAAGTCTCGGCAGGGGATCTGGAAACACCATATATTTT.

The chain carries TRBV20-1 and TRBJ2-1; D is uncertain. Trimming pared 3 bases from V and 1 base from J, leaving 7 bases between. Germline CDR1 and CDR2: DFQATT and SNEGSKA (reference sequence). CDR3 size: 13 residues. CDR3 loop: CSASPRSYNEQFF. In DNA, the CDR3 is TGCAGTGCTAGTCCCCGGTCCTACAATGAGCAGTTCTTC.

This clonotype was found many times. The V gene is TRBV20-1, the J gene TRBJ2-5; D is ambiguous. Germline V lookup: CDR1 DFQATT, CDR2 SNEGSKA (reference sequence). This CDR3 has 11 residues. The V and J ends lost 6 bases and 5 bases respectively, with 10 bases between them. The CDR3 region has the DNA TGCAGTGCAGTAACTCGGGAGACCCAGTACTTC. Protein: CSAVTRETQYF.

The rearrangement joins TRBV6-5 to TRBJ2-1; TRBD2 might be the D (6 bases). The CDR3 sequence is 14 residues long. Trimming stripped 5 bases from V and 8 bases from J, with 16 bases between. Looked up from germline, CDR1 is MNHEY and CDR2 is SVGAGI. The CDR3 sequence: CASSHGGVGYEQFF. Here the CDR3 DNA reads TGTGCCAGCAGTCACGGGGGAGTCGGATATGAGCAGTTCTTC.

This clonotype was seen many times. The CDR3 DNA sequence: TGCAGTGCCCAAACACTAGGTGGCTACGAGCAGTACTTC. It translates to CSAQTLGGYEQYF. The chain has TRBV20-1 and TRBJ2-7, with D maybe TRBD2 (5 bases). V was clipped by 6 bases and J by 3 bases, with 15 bases between them. The V gene's germline CDR1 is DFQATT and CDR2 SNEGSKA (reference sequence). This CDR3 has 13 residues.

This clonotype was counted a few times. The chain employs TRBV9 and TRBJ2-3; 14 bases are a match to TRBD2. Germline assignment: CDR1 SGDLS and CDR2 YYNGEE. V was clipped by 3 bases and J by 5 bases; unmatched bases: 5. CDR3 size: 16 residues. CDR3 coding DNA: TGTGCCAGCAGCGGAAGACTAGCGGGAGGGGTAGATACGCAGTATTTT. This gives the protein CASSGRLAGGVDTQYF. The entire variable domain, with the rest obtained from reference TRBV9 and TRBJ2-3, is as follows: DSGVTQTPKHLITATGQRVTLRCSPRSGDLSVYWYQQSLDQGLQFLIQYYNGEERAKGNILERFSAQQFPDLHSELNLSSLELGDSALYFCASSGRLAGGVDTQYFGPGTRLTVL.

This clonotype was counted many times. The rearrangement uses TRBV19 and TRBJ2-1; 7 bases match TRBD1. This CDR3 has 12 amino acids. V shed 4 bases, J shed 7 bases, and the junction held 1 base outside the gene matches. Germline V CDR1 and CDR2: LNHDA, SQIVND (reference sequence). The CDR3 bases are TGTGCCAGTAGTACACAGGGGAATGAGCAGTTCTTC. The encoded protein is CASSTQGNEQFF.

This chain connects TRBV10-3 to TRBJ2-7, with 11 bases matching TRBD2. Germline trimming cut 11 bases from V and 3 bases from J; bases unmatched to any gene: 6. Germline V lookup: CDR1 ENHRY, CDR2 SYGVKD. The CDR3 is 13 residues long. The CDR3 DNA reads TGTGCCGGGGTACTAGCGGGAGTCTACGAGCAGTACTTC. This gives the protein CAGVLAGVYEQYF.

V and J are TRBV5-5 and TRBJ1-3; 9 bases are a match to TRBD1. The CDR3 covers 16 residues. Germline values: CDR1 SGHKS, CDR2 YYEKEE (reference sequence). Trimming removed 3 bases from V and 2 bases from J; junction bases left unmatched: 6. The CDR3 DNA reads as TGTGCCAGCAGCTCGACAGGGGGATATGCTGGAAACACCATATATTTT. Protein: CASSSTGGYAGNTIYF.

The rearrangement joins TRBV2 to TRBJ1-2, with D hard to call. Trimming stripped 6 bases from V and 0 bases from J, with 8 bases between. This CDR3 is built from 13 residues. Germline assignment: CDR1 SNHLY and CDR2 FYNNEI. CDR3 sequence (DNA): TGTGCCAGCAGGCGGCCTCCTAACTATGGCTACACCTTC. Its translation is CASRRPPNYGYTF.

This clonotype was seen ten or more times. V usage is TRBV29-1 and J usage is TRBJ1-4; D may be TRBD1 (5 bases). From germline, CDR1 is SQVTM and CDR2 ANQGSEA. This CDR3 is built from 12 residues. V lost 7 bases to trimming and J lost 8 bases, with 14 bases between them. The CDR3 loop reads CSARPEGEKLFF. The CDR3 DNA follows: TGCAGCGCCCGCCCGGAGGGGGAAAAACTGTTTTTT.

This clonotype was detected only a few times. The rearrangement links TRBV20-1 to TRBJ2-1; D is perhaps TRBD1 (7 bases). CDR1 is DFQATT and CDR2 is SNEGSKA in the germline V gene (reference sequence). CDR3 length: 15 residues. V lost 3 bases, J lost 4 bases, and 16 bases lay in between. CDR3 residues: CSASPDRAGYNEQFF. The CDR3 DNA reads TGCAGTGCTAGCCCAGACAGGGCGGGATACAATGAGCAGTTCTTC.

This clonotype was found many times. The chain employs TRBV25-1 and TRBJ2-7; 8 nucleotides match TRBD2. Losses at the gene ends were 3 bases for V and 8 bases for J; bases not matched to a gene: 15. Germline CDR1 MGHDK, CDR2 SYGVNS. This CDR3 has 16 residues. The CDR3 sequence is CASSDWRGDIITKQYF. The CDR3 bases are TGTGCCAGCAGTGACTGGCGGGGGGATATAATTACGAAGCAGTACTTC.

The V call is TRBV15, the J call TRBJ2-7; no reliable D call. The V gene lost 0 bases and the J gene lost 2 bases, with 5 bases spanning the gap. This CDR3 region has 13 residues. Germline V gene lookup returns CDR1 LNHNV and CDR2 YYDKDF (reference sequence). The CDR3 sequence is CATSRDLAYEQYV. The CDR3 DNA sequence: TGTGCCACCAGCAGAGATCTCGCCTACGAGCAGTACGTC.